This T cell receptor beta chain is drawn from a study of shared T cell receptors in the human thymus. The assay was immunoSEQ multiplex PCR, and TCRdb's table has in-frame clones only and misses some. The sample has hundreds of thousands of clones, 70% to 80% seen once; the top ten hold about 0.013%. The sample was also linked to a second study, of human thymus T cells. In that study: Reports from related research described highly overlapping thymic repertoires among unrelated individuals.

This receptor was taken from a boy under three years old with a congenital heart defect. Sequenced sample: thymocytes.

The CDR3: CASRRDRGPDTQYF. The CDR3 bases are TGTGCCAGCAGGCGGGACAGGGGCCCAGATACGCAGTATTTT. The rearrangement links TRBV7-9 to TRBJ2-3; 10 positions agree with TRBD1. The junction had 4 bases not matched to a gene; V was cut back by 6 bases and J by 4 bases. Looked up from germline, CDR1 is SEHNR and CDR2 is FQNEAQ (reference sequence). The CDR3 length is 14 residues. The full variable domain, with the rest looked up from reference TRBV7-9 and TRBJ2-3, is DTGVSQNPRHKITKRGQNVTFRCDPISEHNRLYWYRQTLGQGPEFLTYFQNEAQLEKSRLLSDRFSAERPKGSFSTLEIQRTEQGDSAMYLCASRRDRGPDTQYFGPGTRLTVL.